This TCR beta chain is from a study of T-cell reconstitution after alpha-beta-depleted transplantation in children. Study-wide results and limits: Surviving recipient T cells and thymic progenitors produced the high day-60 TCRbeta diversity seen in some patients. The study reportedly traced alpha-beta T cells about two months after transplant to several hundred expanded graft clones. Newly produced T cells mostly accounted for T-cell counts and diversity one year post-transplant.

Preparation of the TCRbeta library involved a method that used unique molecular identifiers. TCRdb used MiXCR to reprocess the PCR reads, holding one entry per CDR3 protein. The repertoire includes roughly 340,000 distinct CDR3 sequences, about 17% of them detected once, and 35% to 50% sits in the top ten. Ten or more counts support this clonotype. Its target is unknown. From germline, CDR1 is SGHDT and CDR2 YYEEEE. The CDR3 runs to 14 residues. The V and J ends lost 4 bases and 1 base respectively, with 12 bases between them. The sample consisted of PBMCs, mostly from graft donor cells, taken 360 days after TCRalphabeta/CD19-depleted stem cell transplant. The chain couples TRBV5-6 to TRBJ2-7; D is undetermined. This receptor was taken from a male patient aged 2-10 years who had a stem cell transplant for acute lymphoblastic leukemia, so the T cells may come from the graft donor. The CDR3 bases are TGTGCCAGCAGCCTGTTAGGATTTTCCTACGAGCAGTACTTC. Amino acid sequence: CASSLLGFSYEQYF.